This T cell receptor beta chain was captured in a study of a mutant IDH1 vaccine in newly diagnosed glioma. Across the study: Averaging around 40 years of age, treated patients were about 60% male and approximately 40% female. Most patients had radiochemotherapy with temozolomide before enrollment; others had one alone.

Method: immunoSEQ multiplex PCR; TCRdb's copy keeps in-frame clones and lacks some. The sample yields around 54,000 clones, about nine tenths seen once. In germline, CDR1 is SEHNR, CDR2 FQNEAQ (reference sequence). CDR3 size: 11 residues. Trimming pared 6 bases from V and 2 bases from J, leaving 3 bases between. Time point in this sample: week 35, safety follow-up. A 20-mer mutant IDH1 peptide at 300 ug was injected subcutaneously with topical imiquimod. On this clone itself: The antigen remains unidentified.

The rearrangement links TRBV7-9 to TRBJ2-3; D is ambiguous. The sequencing used PBMCs, collected from a glioma patient whose treatment included an IDH1 peptide vaccine. The sequence derives from a man aged 35-49 years with glioma. The DNA of the CDR3 is TGTGCCAGCAGTTACACAGATACGCAGTATTTT. It encodes CASSYTDTQYF.